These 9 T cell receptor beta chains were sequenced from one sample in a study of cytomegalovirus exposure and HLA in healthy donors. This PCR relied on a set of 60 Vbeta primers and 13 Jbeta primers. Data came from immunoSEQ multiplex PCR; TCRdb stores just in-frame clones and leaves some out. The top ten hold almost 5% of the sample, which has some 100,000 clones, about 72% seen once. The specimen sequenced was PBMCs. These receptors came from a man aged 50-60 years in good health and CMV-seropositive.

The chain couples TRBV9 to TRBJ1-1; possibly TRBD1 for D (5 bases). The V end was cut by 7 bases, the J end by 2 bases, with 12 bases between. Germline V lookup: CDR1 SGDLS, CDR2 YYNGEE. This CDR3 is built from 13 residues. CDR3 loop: CASSGGTNTEAFF. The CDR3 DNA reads TGTGCCAGCTCGGGGGGGACCAACACTGAAGCTTTCTTT.

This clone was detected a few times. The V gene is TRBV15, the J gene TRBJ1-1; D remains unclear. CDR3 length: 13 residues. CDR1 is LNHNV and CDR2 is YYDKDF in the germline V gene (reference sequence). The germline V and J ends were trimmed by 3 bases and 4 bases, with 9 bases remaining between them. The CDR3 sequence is CATSRNSGTEAFF. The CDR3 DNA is TGTGCCACCAGCAGGAATTCAGGCACTGAAGCTTTCTTT.

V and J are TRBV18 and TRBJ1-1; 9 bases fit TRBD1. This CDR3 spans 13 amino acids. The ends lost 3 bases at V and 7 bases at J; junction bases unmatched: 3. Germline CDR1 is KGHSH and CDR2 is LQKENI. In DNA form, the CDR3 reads TGTGCCAGCTCACCCCGGGGACAGGGTGAAGCTTTCTTT. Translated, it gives CASSPRGQGEAFF.

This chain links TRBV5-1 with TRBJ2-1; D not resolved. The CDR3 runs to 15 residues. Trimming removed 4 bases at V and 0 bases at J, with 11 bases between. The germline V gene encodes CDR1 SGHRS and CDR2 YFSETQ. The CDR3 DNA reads TGCGCCAGCAGCCCCCGCGAGGCCTCCTACAATGAGCAGTTCTTC. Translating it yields CASSPREASYNEQFF. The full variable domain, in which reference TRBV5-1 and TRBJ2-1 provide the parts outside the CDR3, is KAGVTQTPRYLIKTRGQQVTLSCSPISGHRSVSWYQQTPGQGLQFLFEYFSETQRNKGNFPGRFSGRQFSNSRSEMNVSTLELGDSALYLCASSPREASYNEQFFGPGTRLTVL.

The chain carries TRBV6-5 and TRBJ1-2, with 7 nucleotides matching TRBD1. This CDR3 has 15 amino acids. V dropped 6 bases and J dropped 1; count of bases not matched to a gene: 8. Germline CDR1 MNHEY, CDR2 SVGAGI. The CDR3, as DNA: TGTGCCAGCAGAGATCCGGGACAGAGTAACTATGGCTACACCTTC. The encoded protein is CASRDPGQSNYGYTF.

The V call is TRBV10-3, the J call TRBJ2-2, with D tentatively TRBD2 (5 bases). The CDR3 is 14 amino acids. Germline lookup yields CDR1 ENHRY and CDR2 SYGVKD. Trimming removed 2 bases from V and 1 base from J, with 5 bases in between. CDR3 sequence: CAISEEGNTGELFF. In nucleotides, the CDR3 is TGTGCCATCAGTGAGGAGGGGAACACCGGGGAGCTGTTTTTT.

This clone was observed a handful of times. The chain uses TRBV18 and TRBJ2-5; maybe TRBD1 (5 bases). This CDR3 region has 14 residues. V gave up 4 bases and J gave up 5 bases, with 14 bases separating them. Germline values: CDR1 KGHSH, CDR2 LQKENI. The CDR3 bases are TGTGCCAGCTCACGGGGCAGGGCGAGGGAGACCCAGTACTTC. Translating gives CASSRGRARETQYF.

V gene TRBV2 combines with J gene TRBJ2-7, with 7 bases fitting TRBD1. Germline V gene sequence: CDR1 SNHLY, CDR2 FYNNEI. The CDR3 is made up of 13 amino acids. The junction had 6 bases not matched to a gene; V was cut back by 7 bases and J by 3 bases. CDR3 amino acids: CASNRDRNYEQYF. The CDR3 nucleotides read TGTGCCAGCAATAGGGACAGAAACTACGAGCAGTACTTC.

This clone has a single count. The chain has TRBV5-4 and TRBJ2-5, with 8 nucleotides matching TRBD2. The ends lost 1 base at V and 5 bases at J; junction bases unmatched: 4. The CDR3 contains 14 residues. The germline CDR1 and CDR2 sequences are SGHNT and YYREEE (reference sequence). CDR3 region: CASSLLGGGETQYF. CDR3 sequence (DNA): TGTGCCAGCAGCTTGTTGGGCGGGGGGGAGACCCAGTACTTC. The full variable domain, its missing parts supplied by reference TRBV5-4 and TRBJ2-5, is ETGVTQSPTHLIKTRGQQVTLRCSSQSGHNTVSWYQQALGQGPQFIFQYYREEENGRGNFPPRFSGLQFPNYSSELNVNALELDDSALYLCASSLLGGGETQYFGPGTRLLVL.